This T cell receptor (beta chain) was recorded in a study of OX40 agonist ivuxolimab in advanced cancers. The data were produced by immunoSEQ multiplex PCR, yet TCRdb's version contains in-frame clones alone and is incomplete. The sample records 89,000 or so clones, about 90% being singletons. This CDR3 contains 11 residues. CDR1 is MNHNS and CDR2 is SASEGT in the germline V gene. V lost 3 bases and J lost 4, with 3 bases in between. The rearrangement joins TRBV6-1 to TRBJ2-5; D call uncertain. The receptor was derived from an adult with an advanced solid tumor such as melanoma, head and neck, liver or kidney cancer. Source: CD4+ or CD8+ T cells sorted from blood, taken in a trial of the OX40 agonist ivuxolimab. The CDR3 DNA reads as TGTGCCAGCAGTGATATAGAGACCCAGTACTTC. As protein: CASSDIETQYF.